This is a list of T cell receptor beta chains from one sample in a study of blood T cell repertoires in COVID-19. TCRdb's copy holds only in-frame clones and misses some; the assay was immunoSEQ multiplex PCR. Of about 320,000 clones in the sample, around 90% were seen once. The sample comprised peripheral blood. Receptors were obtained from a man younger than 35 who had recovered from COVID-19. The CDR3 runs from the conserved cysteine through the conserved F or W. The order of the fields is clone size, V gene, J gene, D gene, CDR3 DNA, CDR3 protein. D genes are given only for firm matches. Clone size, where shown, is once, few, many, or a class for clones that have expanded.

abundance: .
v_gene: TRBV7-3
j_gene: TRBJ1-1
d_gene: TRBD1
CDR3nt: TGTGCCAGCAGTTACAGGGGTAACACTGAAGCTTTCTTT
CDR3aa: CASSYRGNTEAFF

abundance: .
v_gene: TRBV27
j_gene: TRBJ2-1
d_gene: TRBD2
CDR3nt: TGTGCCAGCAGTAGTATAACTAGCGGGAGCTCCTACAATGAGCAGTTCTTC
CDR3aa: CASSSITSGSSYNEQFF

abundance: .
v_gene: TRBV20-1
j_gene: TRBJ2-7
d_gene: .
CDR3nt: TGCAGTGCTAGTAGGGGAGGCCTCTACGAGCAGTACTTC
CDR3aa: CSASRGGLYEQYF

abundance: .
v_gene: TRBV6-5
j_gene: TRBJ2-7
d_gene: TRBD2
CDR3nt: TGTGCCAGCAGTACTAGCGGGATCTACGAGCAGTACTTC
CDR3aa: CASSTSGIYEQYF

abundance: .
v_gene: TRBV6-2/TRBV6-3
j_gene: TRBJ2-7
d_gene: .
CDR3nt: TGTGCCAGCAGTTCGCCGCCAGTCTACGAGCAGTACTTC
CDR3aa: CASSSPPVYEQYF

abundance: .
v_gene: TRBV6-2/TRBV6-3
j_gene: TRBJ1-5
d_gene: TRBD1
CDR3nt: TGTGCCAGCAGTTACTCCACCGGGACAGGGAATCAGCCCCAGCATTTT
CDR3aa: CASSYSTGTGNQPQHF

abundance: .
v_gene: TRBV12-3/TRBV12-4
j_gene: TRBJ1-1
d_gene: .
CDR3nt: TGTGCCAGCAGTTTGTTCCCTCGCACTGAAGCTTTCTTT
CDR3aa: CASSLFPRTEAFF

abundance: .
v_gene: TRBV7-6
j_gene: TRBJ2-4
d_gene: TRBD1
CDR3nt: TGTGCCAGCAGCTTAGGACAGGGGAACATTCAGTACTTC
CDR3aa: CASSLGQGNIQYF

abundance: .
v_gene: TRBV3-1/TRBV3-2
j_gene: TRBJ2-2
d_gene: TRBD2
CDR3nt: TGTGCCAGCAGCCCGGGACTAGCGGGAGGAGGCGGGGAGCTGTTTTTT
CDR3aa: CASSPGLAGGGGELFF

abundance: .
v_gene: TRBV19
j_gene: TRBJ2-6
d_gene: .
CDR3nt: TGTGCCAGTACCCACTCTGGGGCCAACGTCCTGACTTTC
CDR3aa: CASTHSGANVLTF

abundance: .
v_gene: TRBV4-1
j_gene: TRBJ1-5
d_gene: .
CDR3nt: TGCGCCAGCAGCCAGGGACACCTGGACAATCAGCCCCAGCATTTT
CDR3aa: CASSQGHLDNQPQHF

abundance: .
v_gene: TRBV5-1
j_gene: TRBJ1-1
d_gene: .
CDR3nt: TGCGCCAGCAGCTTTCCTGAGGGTGGGAGGACTGAAGCTTTCTTT
CDR3aa: CASSFPEGGRTEAFF

abundance: .
v_gene: TRBV7-2
j_gene: TRBJ1-3
d_gene: .
CDR3nt: TGTGCCAGCAGCTTAGACCCCACCCAGGGGATGGCCATATATTTT
CDR3aa: CASSLDPTQGMAIYF

abundance: .
v_gene: TRBV2
j_gene: TRBJ1-4
d_gene: TRBD1
CDR3nt: TGTGCCAGCAGTGAGGGGACAGCAACTAATGAAAAACTGTTTTTT
CDR3aa: CASSEGTATNEKLFF

abundance: few
v_gene: TRBV3-1/TRBV3-2
j_gene: TRBJ2-2
d_gene: .
CDR3nt: TGTGCCAGCAGCTACAGGGATGTCACCGGGGAGCTGTTTTTT
CDR3aa: CASSYRDVTGELFF

abundance: .
v_gene: TRBV3-1/TRBV3-2
j_gene: TRBJ2-3
d_gene: TRBD2
CDR3nt: TGTGCCAGCAGCCAAGAATACGGGGGGGACCAAGATACGCAGTATTTT
CDR3aa: CASSQEYGGDQDTQYF

abundance: .
v_gene: TRBV5-6
j_gene: TRBJ2-5
d_gene: TRBD1
CDR3nt: TGTGCCAGCAGCCTTGGTACCCTCGACAGGGGAACACAAGAGACCCAGTACTTC
CDR3aa: CASSLGTLDRGTQETQYF

abundance: .
v_gene: TRBV2
j_gene: TRBJ2-5
d_gene: .
CDR3nt: TGTGCCAGCAGTGAAAGGGGAGAGACCCAGTACTTC
CDR3aa: CASSERGETQYF

abundance: .
v_gene: TRBV24-1
j_gene: TRBJ2-2
d_gene: .
CDR3nt: TGTGCCACCAGTGAGGGGGCCTTGAACACCGGGGAGCTGTTTTTT
CDR3aa: CATSEGALNTGELFF

abundance: .
v_gene: TRBV5-5
j_gene: TRBJ2-1
d_gene: .
CDR3nt: TGTGCCAGCAGCTTCCGGGCGGGACGCAATGAGCAGTTCTTC
CDR3aa: CASSFRAGRNEQFF

abundance: .
v_gene: TRBV11-2
j_gene: TRBJ1-5
d_gene: .
CDR3nt: TGTGCCAGCAGCTTAGGCGCGGGGAGCAATCAGCCCCAGCATTTT
CDR3aa: CASSLGAGSNQPQHF

abundance: few
v_gene: TRBV15
j_gene: TRBJ1-2
d_gene: TRBD1
CDR3nt: TGTGCCACCAGCAGAGATTTGCAGGGGGCCTCTGGCTACACCTTC
CDR3aa: CATSRDLQGASGYTF

abundance: once
v_gene: TRBV19
j_gene: TRBJ2-5
d_gene: TRBD2
CDR3nt: TGTGCCAGTAGTATAGATCAGACTAGCGGGGCTCAAGAGACCCAGTACTTC
CDR3aa: CASSIDQTSGAQETQYF

abundance: .
v_gene: TRBV11-2
j_gene: TRBJ2-1
d_gene: TRBD2
CDR3nt: TGTGCCAGCAGCTTAGAGGCGGGAGCGAATGAGCAGTTCTTC
CDR3aa: CASSLEAGANEQFF

abundance: .
v_gene: TRBV28
j_gene: TRBJ2-1
d_gene: TRBD2
CDR3nt: TGTGCCAGCAGTCCTCTAGCGGGGGGGCATGAGCAGTTCTTC
CDR3aa: CASSPLAGGHEQFF

abundance: once
v_gene: TRBV19
j_gene: TRBJ1-2
d_gene: .
CDR3nt: TGTGCCAGCGCCGACGGGGCTAACTATGGCTACACCTTC
CDR3aa: CASADGANYGYTF

abundance: .
v_gene: TRBV18
j_gene: TRBJ2-3
d_gene: .
CDR3nt: TGTGCCAGCTCACCATTTGCGGCCTTCACAGATACGCAGTATTTT
CDR3aa: CASSPFAAFTDTQYF

abundance: few
v_gene: TRBV2
j_gene: TRBJ2-1
d_gene: .
CDR3nt: TGTGCCAGCAGGGATCTTACAGGAAGCTCCTACAATGAGCAGTTCTTC
CDR3aa: CASRDLTGSSYNEQFF

abundance: .
v_gene: TRBV6-1
j_gene: TRBJ1-3
d_gene: .
CDR3nt: TGTGCCAGCAGTGAAGCTATTACGGCTGGAAACACCATATATTTT
CDR3aa: CASSEAITAGNTIYF

abundance: .
v_gene: TRBV2
j_gene: TRBJ1-1
d_gene: TRBD1
CDR3nt: TGTGCCAGCAGTGAAGGTTTTTCCCCAAGGACAGGGCGATCTAACACTGAAGCTTTCTTT
CDR3aa: CASSEGFSPRTGRSNTEAFF

abundance: .
v_gene: TRBV7-9
j_gene: TRBJ1-2
d_gene: TRBD1
CDR3nt: TGTGCCAGCAGCTTAGTTGGCCCACAGGGGGGCGGCTACACCTTC
CDR3aa: CASSLVGPQGGGYTF

abundance: .
v_gene: TRBV5-5
j_gene: TRBJ1-1
d_gene: .
CDR3nt: TGTGCCAGCAGCTTGGGATGGACAGTGGGCACTGAAGCTTTCTTT
CDR3aa: CASSLGWTVGTEAFF

abundance: .
v_gene: TRBV28
j_gene: TRBJ1-5
d_gene: .
CDR3nt: TGTGCCAGCAGTGGGGACAACAGGCAGCCCCAGCATTTT
CDR3aa: CASSGDNRQPQHF

abundance: .
v_gene: TRBV27
j_gene: TRBJ2-4
d_gene: TRBD2
CDR3nt: TGTGCCAGCAGTCCCTTCCCGCGGGAGACCAAAAACATTCAGTACTTC
CDR3aa: CASSPFPRETKNIQYF

abundance: .
v_gene: TRBV19
j_gene: TRBJ1-1
d_gene: .
CDR3nt: TGTGCAAGTACGGCCCTGGCCCAGGGATTTCTCGAAGCTTTCTTT
CDR3aa: CASTALAQGFLEAFF

abundance: .
v_gene: TRBV7-2
j_gene: TRBJ1-5
d_gene: TRBD1
CDR3nt: TGTGCCAGCAGCCCTCCGGGACAGGAGAATCAGCCCCAGCATTTT
CDR3aa: CASSPPGQENQPQHF

abundance: .
v_gene: TRBV5-1
j_gene: TRBJ2-5
d_gene: .
CDR3nt: TGCGCCAGCAGCTTGGCTCCCCAAGAGACCCAGTACTTC
CDR3aa: CASSLAPQETQYF

abundance: .
v_gene: TRBV19
j_gene: TRBJ2-1
d_gene: .
CDR3nt: TGTGCCAGTAGTATAATCCGACAGGCGGTCAACAATGAGCAGTTCTTC
CDR3aa: CASSIIRQAVNNEQFF

abundance: few
v_gene: TRBV11-1
j_gene: TRBJ2-5
d_gene: .
CDR3nt: TGTGCCAGCAGCTGGGGATTGGGGGCGGTGCGGGAGACCCAGTACTTC
CDR3aa: CASSWGLGAVRETQYF

abundance: .
v_gene: TRBV6-5
j_gene: TRBJ2-1
d_gene: TRBD1
CDR3nt: TGTGCCAGCAGTTACGGACAGGGGGCTGGGAATGAGCAGTTCTTC
CDR3aa: CASSYGQGAGNEQFF

abundance: .
v_gene: TRBV11-3
j_gene: TRBJ2-1
d_gene: TRBD2
CDR3nt: TGTGCCAGCAGCTTGATGGGGTCTTGGGGGAGGGATGAGCAGTTCTTC
CDR3aa: CASSLMGSWGRDEQFF

abundance: .
v_gene: TRBV20-1
j_gene: TRBJ1-4
d_gene: .
CDR3nt: TGCAGTGCTAGTAACAGGGTCCTTGAAAAACTGTTTTTT
CDR3aa: CSASNRVLEKLFF

abundance: .
v_gene: TRBV27
j_gene: TRBJ1-1
d_gene: .
CDR3nt: TGTGCCAGCAGTTTATCCCGGGGGGCGAGGACTGAAGCTTTCTTT
CDR3aa: CASSLSRGARTEAFF

abundance: .
v_gene: TRBV18
j_gene: TRBJ1-2
d_gene: TRBD1
CDR3nt: TGTGCCAGCTCACCCGCCGGGACAGGGAACTATGGCTACACCTTC
CDR3aa: CASSPAGTGNYGYTF

abundance: .
v_gene: TRBV6-6
j_gene: TRBJ1-2
d_gene: TRBD1
CDR3nt: TGTGCCAGCAGTCGCTCGGACAGGGGCAGTTATGGCTACACCTTC
CDR3aa: CASSRSDRGSYGYTF

abundance: .
v_gene: TRBV29-1
j_gene: TRBJ2-1
d_gene: .
CDR3nt: TGCAGCGTTGATAGCGGAGGCAATGAGCAGTTCTTC
CDR3aa: CSVDSGGNEQFF

abundance: .
v_gene: TRBV5-1
j_gene: TRBJ2-7
d_gene: TRBD2
CDR3nt: TGCGCCAGCAGCTTGCAGAGCGGGGGGTCGGCCTACGAGCAGTACTTC
CDR3aa: CASSLQSGGSAYEQYF

abundance: .
v_gene: TRBV21-1
j_gene: TRBJ1-5
d_gene: .
CDR3nt: TGTGCCAGCAGCAAAGATAGGGGCAGCAATAGGCAGCCCCAGCATTTT
CDR3aa: CASSKDRGSNRQPQHF

abundance: .
v_gene: TRBV19
j_gene: TRBJ2-7
d_gene: .
CDR3nt: TGTGCCAGTAGTATCGGGACACCCCCGACCTACGAGCAGTACTTC
CDR3aa: CASSIGTPPTYEQYF